Here is one T cell receptor (beta chain) with its context. Its antigen remains unknown. TCRdb's table, derived via immunoSEQ multiplex PCR, lists solely in-frame clones and lacks some. The sample has over 85,000 clones, roughly 90% seen once. CDR1 MNHNS and CDR2 SASEGT come from the germline V gene. V was pared by 6 bases and J by 4 bases, with 9 bases of the junction left unmatched. The CDR3 runs 15 residues. This sample was included in a study of OX40 agonist ivuxolimab in advanced cancers. Study-wide points: Relative to CD4+, CD8+ T cells held more expanded clones on average. At 0.1 to 3.0 mg/kg and by week 6, CD4+ and CD8+ T cells in the blood had expanded clonally.

Prior autoimmune disease or systemic immunosuppression barred patients. The source was CD4+ or CD8+ T cells sorted from blood, collected in a trial of the OX40 agonist ivuxolimab. This chain uses TRBV6-1 with TRBJ2-7; 10 bases agree with TRBD2. The receptor was derived from an adult with an advanced solid tumor such as melanoma, head and neck, liver or kidney cancer. The CDR3 bases are TGTGCCAGCAGGGATCAGCGGGGGGGCCTGTACGAGCAGTACTTC. Its protein product is CASRDQRGGLYEQYF.